This TCR beta chain was found in a study of cytomegalovirus exposure and HLA in healthy donors. Study-level results: Most sequenced TCRs were rare (though some public TCRs occurred in many donors). Specificity of three CMV-associated chains for CMV antigens was verified in vitro. Listed as cytomegalovirus-associated were 150 or so TCR beta chains.

V lost 4 bases and J lost 5; bases outside the gene matches: 2. Per the germline V gene, CDR1 is MGHRA and CDR2 is YSYEKL. This CDR3 comprises 13 residues. Data came from immunoSEQ multiplex PCR; TCRdb stores just in-frame clones and leaves some out. The table has tens of thousands of clones, under 96% seen once. For this clone: Antigen: not known.

Specimen: PBMCs. The receptor was derived from a woman aged 18 to 35 in good health and CMV-seropositive. The J gene is TRBJ2-5, the V gene TRBV4-1; 9 bases align to TRBD1. The CDR3 here is CASSRGQGETQYF. As DNA, the CDR3 is TGCGCCAGCAGCCGCGGACAGGGGGAGACCCAGTACTTC.